This T cell receptor (beta chain) appears in the sequencing data of a study of blood T cell repertoires in COVID-19. Study in general: Researchers got acute and convalescent COVID-19 samples from the United States, Italy and Spain.

This clone was detected once. Seattle's cohort entered during active infection and was followed longitudinally. In the study's own analysis: How many nucleated cells were present was estimated from reference gene primer amplification. Measured with immunoSEQ multiplex PCR; TCRdb has only the in-frame clones, and not every one. V, J and clone size are taken as reported in that table, and D and trimming were inferred from the DNA itself. The table lists tens of thousands of clones, 80% to 85% of them singletons. Germline V gene lookup returns CDR1 SGHRS and CDR2 YFSETQ. This CDR3 comprises 15 residues. V was clipped by 3 bases and J by 7 bases; unmatched bases: 8.

The material sequenced was peripheral blood. The receptor comes from a man aged 80 or over with COVID-19, enrolled during active disease. The chain has TRBV5-1 and TRBJ2-3; 10 nucleotides line up with TRBD1. The CDR3 region has the DNA TGCGCCAGCAGCTCCGGACAGGGGGGGATACATACGCAGTATTTT. This encodes CASSSGQGGIHTQYF. The whole variable domain, remainder taken from reference TRBV5-1 and TRBJ2-3, is KAGVTQTPRYLIKTRGQQVTLSCSPISGHRSVSWYQQTPGQGLQFLFEYFSETQRNKGNFPGRFSGRQFSNSRSEMNVSTLELGDSALYLCASSSGQGGIHTQYFGPGTRLTVL.